The subject of this entry is one T cell receptor (beta chain). Its antigen specificity is not known. No quality values exist for individual bases; no much larger clone is one base distant. CD8 naive samples consisted of CD45RO-negative cells that were positively selected for CCR7, yielding a CD45RA+CCR7+ population without TemRA cells. Healthy HIV-negative adults with no recently reported acute infections or vaccinations were included as donors. Every donor was a Caucasian adult living in Nashville, Tennessee, USA. Blood was obtained by leukapheresis, after which PBMCs were separated by Ficoll-Histopaque density gradient centrifugation and cryopreserved in liquid nitrogen vapor phase. Analytical flow cytometry was used to check the purity and quantity of each magnetically sorted T cell population. Genomic DNA was isolated from every sorted fraction and measured by UV absorbance on a Nanodrop 2000c.

Including the terminal cysteine and phenylalanine, the CDR3 comprises 17 residues. The CDR3 DNA has 51 bases and is translated from base 1. TCR CDR3 regions were amplified from genomic DNA by multiplex PCR using the deep immunoSEQ assay. Genomic DNA extracted from each cell subset was distributed evenly over all wells of several immunoSEQ 96-well plates, and each plate served as one replicate. Each replicate PCR for sorted subsets received approximately 220 ng genomic DNA, equal to about 30,000 T cell genomes. Purified libraries were measured with a Qubit 3.0 fluorometer, size-checked on a Bioanalyzer 2100, and measured again with the KAPA Library Quantification kit. Every immunoSEQ 96-well plate was sequenced on a dedicated single-read 150-cycle Illumina NextSeq 550 flow cell. In the original analysis: Because only junctional sequences without quality scores were contained in the immunoSEQ output, filtering matching that applied to full-length reads could not be performed. Sequences were annotated with PyIR, a Python wrapper for IgBLAST v1.9, using IMGT germline references to assign V/J genes and CDR3. Reads with weak V/J assignments (E-value above 1e-6), missing CDR3, stop codons, out-of-frame junctions, or ambiguous translated residues were removed. A V3J clonotype was defined by an identical inferred V gene, J gene, and CDR3 amino acid sequence. To compute the percentage overlap between repertoires, the number of shared unique clonotypes was divided by the size of the smaller repertoire. RTK rarefaction, the Chao1 estimator, and Recon v2.1 estimates of unobserved clonotypes were used to assess repertoire richness. For all TCRbeta clonotypes obtained by the gDNA method from a few donors, generation probabilities were computed with OLGA. The table comes from immuneACCESS by way of TCRdb, which keeps in-frame sequences with V and J called. Part of the clones is missing from these tables; in studies checked, under half for an unresolved V gene and the rest for unknown reasons. The V and J calls and clone size were taken over from that table, and D and trimming were inferred from the DNA. This sample has millions of clones in its table, and 90% to 95% of those were observed once. Clones ranked in the top ten supply roughly 1.8% of the sample.

The sample comes from a study of shared clonotypes between healthy human individuals (dated by TCRdb to about 2020). Regarding the study in general: The cohort included a few men and a couple of women between 18 and 49 years of age. The study deeply sequenced blood TCR repertoires of about five healthy adults to estimate repertoire size and the extent of clonotype sharing between individuals. For each donor, CD4 naive and CD4 memory were each given three plates, CD8 naive was given two plates, and CD8 memory was given one plate. To increase sequencing depth and limit assay-specific biases, TCR repertoire library preparation and sequencing were carried out by different laboratories using diverse techniques. Leukapheresis yielded between about 0.94 and 8.9 billion PBMCs per donor.

Overall study outcomes, separate from this receptor: Sharing across a handful of donors was observed for roughly 5.4% of naive CD4, under 4% of naive CD8, 2% to 2.5% of memory CD4, and about 0.4% of memory CD8 clonotypes. Rarefaction of sorted-subset datasets indicated incomplete sequencing despite the large sequencing depth. Sampling was limited to blood, and TCR repertoires in tissue likely differ from TCR repertoires in blood. Larger estimated clonotype richness was generally found for naive subsets than for memory subsets. Compared with non-shared clonotypes, clonotypes shared by all four sorted-subset donors had higher generation probabilities. Pairwise subsampling indicated that sequencing depth was expected to affect the degree of clonotype sharing among donors. Because the study included a small number of donors, the genetic and exposure-history diversity represented was limited.

The chain employs TRBV21-1 and TRBJ2-1; the D call in the table, TRBD2, was not verified against the DNA. TRBV21-1 corresponds to a pseudogene. The origin of this receptor is a man aged 18 to 29 in good health. Some clones in this sample may be carry-over from other donors' samples. The sequenced sample was naive CD8+ T cells from PBMCs. This sample's cell subset or site label indicates: CD45RA+CCR7+. The CDR3 reads CASSTLERERTYNEQFF. The nucleotide sequence reads TGTGCCAGCAGCACCCTCGAGCGGGAGAGGACCTACAATGAGCAGTTCTTC.